The clone carrying this TCR beta chain was found once. A read error may account for a junction end that differs from germline. Sequencing used immunoSEQ multiplex PCR; TCRdb keeps in-frame clones, though not all of them. The sample includes fewer than 20,000 clones, about three quarters of them seen just once. Normal lung was taken at the farthest possible site, at least 3 cm from tumour. The CDR3 is 16 residues long. Germline V gene lookup returns CDR1 SGHTA and CDR2 FQGTGA. The sample originates from a study of immune cell composition in non-small cell lung cancer. The data also belong to a second study, concerning CD4 T cells in lung cancer. That paper states: Blood T cells were screened for responses to candidate mutation neoepitopes.

This chain connects TRBV7-3 to TRBJ2-2; TRBD1 matches at 7 bases. Sequencing was performed on non-adjacent lung tissue. This clonotype was sampled from a human donor with non-small cell lung cancer. This CDR3 reads CASSQEGQPGTGELFF. The CDR3 coding sequence is TGCGCCAGCAGCCAAGAGGGACAGCCGGGCACCGGGGAGCTGTTTTTT.